This TCR beta chain comes out of a study of T cells in localized non-small cell lung cancer (dated by TCRdb to 2020 to 2021). Regarding the complete study: The study analyzed T cell repertoires of around 250 early-stage NSCLC patients, comparing tumors and uninvolved tumor-adjacent lungs. NSCLC patients had a mean age of approximately 72 years, and around 140 were male and about a hundred female. The cohort was made up of fewer than 250 treatment-naive NSCLC patients whose localized lung tumors had been resected. The paper as a whole reports these results and caveats: Longer overall survival was associated with higher T cell density in blood, whereas shorter survival was associated with higher clonality in adjacent lung. Because multi-region tumor sequencing was not performed, intratumor heterogeneity could not be ruled out. Uninvolved tumor-adjacent lung showed the highest T cell clonality, higher than tumor, which suggests more focused antigenic responses in the uninvolved tumor-adjacent lung. A median of 57 of the top 100 tumor clones were detected in paired uninvolved adjacent lung, and some 29 of these tumor clones were also found among the top 100 clones of the paired uninvolved adjacent lung. Because of the exploratory design, TCR variables were selected using unadjusted p-values without false-discovery rate correction.

About this clone itself: Which antigen it targets is not known. No much larger clone exists at a distance of one base, and base qualities are not known.

The immunoSEQ Assay was used to sequence TCR beta CDR3 regions from DNA. The paper's data handling went like this. T cell density was computed as TCR beta template counts normalized to usable DNA estimated by amplifying housekeeping genes. Richness was estimated with the preseqR package, extrapolating to 400,000 templates for PBMC samples and 120,000 templates for tissue samples. Clonality was defined as one minus Pielou's evenness. Tissue-enriched TCRs were identified through differential abundance testing performed on productive amino-acid clonotypes, with a minimum total count of 5 and an alpha of 0.1. Repertoire overlap between compartments was quantified with the Jaccard Index and Morisita Overlap Index. TCR beta CDR3s were clustered by GLIPH together with public tetramer-defined viral CDR3s, and at least three viral sequences plus V-gene enrichment were required for viral motifs. Sourced from immuneACCESS, this table was stored by TCRdb with only in-frame sequences that have V and J called. A share of the clones is absent; for the studies checked, an unresolved V gene accounts for under half, and the remainder has no known explanation. V, J and clone size are those of that table, while D and trimming were read from the DNA. This sample gives around 25,000 clones in total; roughly 90% of them show up just once. The ten largest clones represent around 2.5% of the sample.

At diagnosis, peripheral blood, uninvolved tumor-adjacent lung and tumor were collected and stored as a combination of fresh-frozen and FFPE material. Blood samples were analyzed as peripheral blood mononuclear cells for TCR repertoire profiling. There are 23 amino acids in the CDR3, from cysteine to phenylalanine inclusive. The DNA shown is the 69-base CDR3, in frame from base 1. The specimen was peripheral blood, collected before any cancer treatment. The TCR originated in a woman aged 40-69 years with stage I lung adenocarcinoma. The rearranged segments are TRBV21-1 and TRBJ2-7. TRBV21-1 is a pseudogene. The CDR3 region reads CASSKPHLWQGAGGNGLAQEQYF. The nucleotides are TGTGCCAGCAGCAAGCCACACCTTTGGCAGGGGGCAGGGGGAAACGGACTAGCTCAGGAGCAGTACTTC.